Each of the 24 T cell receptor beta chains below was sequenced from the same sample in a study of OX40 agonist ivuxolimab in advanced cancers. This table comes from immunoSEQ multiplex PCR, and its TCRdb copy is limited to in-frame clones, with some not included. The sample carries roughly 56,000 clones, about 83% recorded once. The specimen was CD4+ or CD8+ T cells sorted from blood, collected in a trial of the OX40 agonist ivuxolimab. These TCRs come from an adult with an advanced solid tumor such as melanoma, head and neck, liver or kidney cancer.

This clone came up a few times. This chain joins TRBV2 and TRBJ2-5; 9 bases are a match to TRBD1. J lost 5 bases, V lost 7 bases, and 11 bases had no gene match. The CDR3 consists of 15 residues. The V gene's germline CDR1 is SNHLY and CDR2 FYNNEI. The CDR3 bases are TGTGCCAGCATCCGACTACAGGGGGCGGAGGAGACCCAGTACTTC. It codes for CASIRLQGAEETQYF.

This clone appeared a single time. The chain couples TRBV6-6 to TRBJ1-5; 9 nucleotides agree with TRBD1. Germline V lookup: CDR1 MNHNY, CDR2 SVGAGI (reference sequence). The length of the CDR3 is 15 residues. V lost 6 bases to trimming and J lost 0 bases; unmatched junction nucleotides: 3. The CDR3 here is CASRIQGASNQPQHF. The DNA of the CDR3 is TGTGCCAGCAGAATACAGGGGGCTAGCAATCAGCCCCAGCATTTT.

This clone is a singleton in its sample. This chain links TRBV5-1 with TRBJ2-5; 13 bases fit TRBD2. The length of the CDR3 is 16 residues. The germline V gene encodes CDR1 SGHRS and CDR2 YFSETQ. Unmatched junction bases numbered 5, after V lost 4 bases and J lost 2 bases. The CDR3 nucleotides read TGCGCCAGCAGCCTGGGGGGACTAGCGGGACAAGAGACCCAGTACTTC. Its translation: CASSLGGLAGQETQYF.

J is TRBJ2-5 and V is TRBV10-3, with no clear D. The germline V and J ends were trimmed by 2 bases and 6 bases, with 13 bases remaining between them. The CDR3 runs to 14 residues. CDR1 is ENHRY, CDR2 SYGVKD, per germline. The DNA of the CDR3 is TGTGCCATCAGTGAGGCCGGCTTTGTGAAGACCCAGTACTTC. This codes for CAISEAGFVKTQYF.

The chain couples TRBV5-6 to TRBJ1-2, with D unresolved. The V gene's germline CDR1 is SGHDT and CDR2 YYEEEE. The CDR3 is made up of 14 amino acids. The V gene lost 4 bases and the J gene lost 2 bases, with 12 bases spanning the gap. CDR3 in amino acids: CASSPRMGNYGYTF. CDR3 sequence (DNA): TGTGCCAGCAGCCCGAGGATGGGGAACTATGGCTACACCTTC.

The CDR3 loop reads CASSLVQGSGYGYTF. CDR3 nucleotide sequence: TGTGCCAGCAGCTTGGTACAGGGGAGCGGGTATGGCTACACCTTC. The J gene is TRBJ1-2, the V gene TRBV7-8; 7 positions match TRBD1. CDR1 is SGHVS, CDR2 FQNEAQ, per germline. The CDR3 covers 15 residues. The V gene end was trimmed by 3 bases and the J gene end by 5 bases; junction bases not matched to a gene: 9.

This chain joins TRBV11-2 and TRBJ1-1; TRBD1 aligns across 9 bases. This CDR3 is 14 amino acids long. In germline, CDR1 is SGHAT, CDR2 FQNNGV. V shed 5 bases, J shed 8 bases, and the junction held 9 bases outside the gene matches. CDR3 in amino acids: CASSTPGQGPEAFF. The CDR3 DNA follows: TGTGCCAGCAGCACCCCAGGACAGGGGCCGGAAGCTTTCTTT.

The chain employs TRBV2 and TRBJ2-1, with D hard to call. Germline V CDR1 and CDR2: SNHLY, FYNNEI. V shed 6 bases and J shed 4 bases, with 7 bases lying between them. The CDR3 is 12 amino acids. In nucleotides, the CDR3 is TGTGCCAGCAGCGAGGCGTACAATGAGCAGTTCTTC. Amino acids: CASSEAYNEQFF.

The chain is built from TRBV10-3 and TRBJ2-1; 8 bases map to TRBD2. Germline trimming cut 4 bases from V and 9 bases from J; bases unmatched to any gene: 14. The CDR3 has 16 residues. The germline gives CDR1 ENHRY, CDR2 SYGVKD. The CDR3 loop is CAISGVSAGEGSEQFF. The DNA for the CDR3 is TGTGCCATCAGTGGCGTTTCAGCGGGAGAGGGGAGTGAGCAGTTCTTC.

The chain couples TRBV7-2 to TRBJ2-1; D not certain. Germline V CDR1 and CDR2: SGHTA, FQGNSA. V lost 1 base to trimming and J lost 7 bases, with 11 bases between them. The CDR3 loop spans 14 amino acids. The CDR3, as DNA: TGTGCCAGCAGCTTAGGGGTCGTCAGGAATGAGCAGTTCTTC. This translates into CASSLGVVRNEQFF.

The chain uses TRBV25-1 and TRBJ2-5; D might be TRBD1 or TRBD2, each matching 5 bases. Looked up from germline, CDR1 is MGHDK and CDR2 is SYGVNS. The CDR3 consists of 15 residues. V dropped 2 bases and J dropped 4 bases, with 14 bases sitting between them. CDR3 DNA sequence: TGTGCCAGCAGTGAACCGACAGCGGCGATAGAGACCCAGTACTTC. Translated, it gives CASSEPTAAIETQYF. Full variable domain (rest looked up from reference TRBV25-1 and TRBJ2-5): EADIYQTPRYLVIGTGKKITLECSQTMGHDKMYWYQQDPGMELHLIHYSYGVNSTEKGDLSSESTVSRIRTEHFPLTLESARPSHTSQYLCASSEPTAAIETQYFGPGTRLLVL.

This CDR3 reads CASSLSGGEETQYF. CDR3 in DNA: TGTGCCAGCAGCCTGTCCGGGGGCGAAGAGACCCAGTACTTC. This chain connects TRBV5-4 to TRBJ2-5, with D perhaps given as TRBD1 or TRBD2 (6 bases each). This CDR3 has 14 amino acids. V lost 4 bases and J 3 bases, leaving 13 bases between the germline ends. Germline-derived CDR1 and CDR2 are SGHNT and YYREEE (reference sequence). Full variable domain (missing parts from reference TRBV5-4 and TRBJ2-5): ETGVTQSPTHLIKTRGQQVTLRCSSQSGHNTVSWYQQALGQGPQFIFQYYREEENGRGNFPPRFSGLQFPNYSSELNVNALELDDSALYLCASSLSGGEETQYFGPGTRLLVL.

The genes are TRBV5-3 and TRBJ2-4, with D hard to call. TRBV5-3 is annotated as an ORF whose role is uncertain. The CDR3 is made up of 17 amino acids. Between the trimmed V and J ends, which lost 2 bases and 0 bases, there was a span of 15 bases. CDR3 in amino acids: CARSFLHSRLAKNIQYF. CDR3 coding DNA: TGTGCCAGAAGCTTCCTCCATAGCCGGTTAGCCAAAAACATTCAGTACTTC.

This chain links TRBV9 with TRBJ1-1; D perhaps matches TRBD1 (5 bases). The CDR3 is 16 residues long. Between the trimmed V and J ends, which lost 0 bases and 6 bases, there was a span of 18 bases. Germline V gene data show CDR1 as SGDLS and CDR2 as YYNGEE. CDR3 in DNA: TGTGCCAGCAGCGTAGCTCGGGACGTTGATGTATCTGAAGCTTTCTTT. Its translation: CASSVARDVDVSEAFF.

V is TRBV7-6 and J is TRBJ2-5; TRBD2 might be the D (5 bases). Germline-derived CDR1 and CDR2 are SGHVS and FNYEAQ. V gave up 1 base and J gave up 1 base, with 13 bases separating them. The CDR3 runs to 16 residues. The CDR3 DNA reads TGTGCCAGCAGCTTAGAGTTGTCTAGCCCCCAAGAGACCCAGTACTTC. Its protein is CASSLELSSPQETQYF.

The CDR3 region is CASRRTSGTSQNNEQFF. CDR3 DNA sequence: TGTGCCAGCAGGAGGACTAGCGGGACGAGTCAGAACAATGAGCAGTTCTTC. The chain uses TRBV27 and TRBJ2-1; 12 bases line up with TRBD2. V dropped 6 bases and J dropped 5; count of bases not matched to a gene: 11. Germline CDR1 and CDR2: MNHEY and SMNVEV (reference sequence). The CDR3 runs to 17 residues.

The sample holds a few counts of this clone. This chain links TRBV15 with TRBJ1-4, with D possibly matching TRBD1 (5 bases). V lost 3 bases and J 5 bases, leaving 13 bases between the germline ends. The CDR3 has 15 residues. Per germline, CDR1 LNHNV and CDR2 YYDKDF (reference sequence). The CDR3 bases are TGTGCCACCAGCAGCCCAGGGAAAACAAATGAAAAACTGTTTTTT. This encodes CATSSPGKTNEKLFF.

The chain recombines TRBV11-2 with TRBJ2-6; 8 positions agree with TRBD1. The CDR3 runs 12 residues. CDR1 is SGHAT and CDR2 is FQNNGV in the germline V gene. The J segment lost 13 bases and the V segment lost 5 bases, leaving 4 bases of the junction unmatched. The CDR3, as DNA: TGTGCCAGCAGCCTAGGGACAGGAGTCCTGACTTTC. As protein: CASSLGTGVLTF.

The CDR3 loop is CASSWGRAYEQYF. The CDR3, as DNA: TGTGCCAGCAGCTGGGGACGTGCATACGAGCAGTACTTC. The V call is TRBV7-9, the J call TRBJ2-7, with D perhaps matching TRBD1 or TRBD2 (5 bases each). The CDR3 is 13 amino acids. The V and J ends lost 4 bases and 4 bases respectively, with 11 bases between them. In germline, CDR1 is SEHNR, CDR2 FQNEAQ (reference sequence).

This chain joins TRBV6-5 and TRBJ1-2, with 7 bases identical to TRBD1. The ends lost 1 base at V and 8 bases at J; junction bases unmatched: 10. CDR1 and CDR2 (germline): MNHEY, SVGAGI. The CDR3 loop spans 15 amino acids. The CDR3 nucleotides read TGTGCCAGCAGTTACTATAGGGCAGGGGGTTACGGCTACACCTTC. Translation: CASSYYRAGGYGYTF.

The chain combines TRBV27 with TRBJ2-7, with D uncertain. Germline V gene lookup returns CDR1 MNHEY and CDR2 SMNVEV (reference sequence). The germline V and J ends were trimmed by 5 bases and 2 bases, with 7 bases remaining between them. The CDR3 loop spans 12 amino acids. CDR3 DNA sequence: TGTGCCAGCAGTCCCACAACCTACGAGCAGTACTTC. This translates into CASSPTTYEQYF.

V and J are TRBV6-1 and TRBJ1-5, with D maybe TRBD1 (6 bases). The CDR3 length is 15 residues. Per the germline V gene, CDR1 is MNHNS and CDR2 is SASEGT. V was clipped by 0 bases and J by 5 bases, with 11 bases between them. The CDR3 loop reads CASSEAAGVHQPQHF. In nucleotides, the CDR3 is TGTGCCAGCAGTGAAGCCGCAGGGGTGCATCAGCCCCAGCATTTT.

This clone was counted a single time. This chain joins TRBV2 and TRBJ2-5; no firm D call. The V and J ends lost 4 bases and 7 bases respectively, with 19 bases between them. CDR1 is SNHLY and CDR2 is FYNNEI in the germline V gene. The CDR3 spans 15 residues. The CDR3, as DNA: TGTGCCAGCAGTGTGGAGTCCGATATTAGAGGGACCCAGTACTTC. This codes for CASSVESDIRGTQYF.

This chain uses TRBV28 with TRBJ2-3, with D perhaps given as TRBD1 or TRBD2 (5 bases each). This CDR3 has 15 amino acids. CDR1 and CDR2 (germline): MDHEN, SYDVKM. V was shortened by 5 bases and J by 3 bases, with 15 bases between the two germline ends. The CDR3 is CASSNRDAETDTQYF. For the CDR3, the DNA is TGTGCCAGCAGTAACCGGGACGCTGAAACAGATACGCAGTATTTT.